The rows below give T cell receptor beta chains drawn from one sample of a study of control samples from healthy donors and cancer patients. Sequencing used immunoSEQ multiplex PCR; TCRdb keeps in-frame clones, though not all of them. The sample contains approximately 140,000 clones, 80% to 95% of which appear only once. The sequencing input was blood. These receptors originate from a man aged 18 to 29 in good health. Each CDR3 is given with its conserved first and last residue. A D gene is named only where the DNA matches it firmly. Only some rows state a clone size, as once, few, many or a class for expanded clones.

v_call: TRBV2
d_call: TRBD1
clone_size: NA
j_call: TRBJ1-2
cdr3_nt: TGTGCCAGCAGTCTAAACAGGGGAAACGGCTACACCTTC
cdr3_aa: CASSLNRGNGYTF

v_call: TRBV7-8
d_call: TRBD2
clone_size: few
j_call: TRBJ2-5
cdr3_nt: TGTGCCAGCAGCCCTTGGACTAGCGGGGAAGGGACCCAGTACTTC
cdr3_aa: CASSPWTSGEGTQYF

v_call: TRBV5-4
d_call: NA
clone_size: NA
j_call: TRBJ2-7
cdr3_nt: TGTGCCAGCAGCTGGGGTCGGTCGAGCGGCCTAGGATCCTACGAGCAGTACTTC
cdr3_aa: CASSWGRSSGLGSYEQYF

v_call: TRBV19
d_call: TRBD1
clone_size: NA
j_call: TRBJ2-7
cdr3_nt: TGTGCCAGTAGTCCCGGACAGGGGGACTACGAGCAGTACTTC
cdr3_aa: CASSPGQGDYEQYF

v_call: TRBV27
d_call: TRBD2
clone_size: NA
j_call: TRBJ2-3
cdr3_nt: TGTGCCAGCAGTTTACCCGGGAGGGCCATAGATACGCAGTATTTT
cdr3_aa: CASSLPGRAIDTQYF

v_call: TRBV5-1
d_call: NA
clone_size: NA
j_call: TRBJ2-1
cdr3_nt: TGCGCCAGCAGCTACTACAGGGCCACGGGCAATGAGCAGTTCTTC
cdr3_aa: CASSYYRATGNEQFF

v_call: TRBV27
d_call: NA
clone_size: NA
j_call: TRBJ1-1
cdr3_nt: TGTGCCAGCAGTTTGGGATCAGGGAGGAATTGGGAGACTGAAGCTTTCTTT
cdr3_aa: CASSLGSGRNWETEAFF

v_call: TRBV14
d_call: NA
clone_size: NA
j_call: TRBJ2-1
cdr3_nt: TGTGCCAGCAGCCAAAGGCTAGTGGGGTTGGATGAGCAGTTCTTC
cdr3_aa: CASSQRLVGLDEQFF

v_call: TRBV2
d_call: NA
clone_size: NA
j_call: TRBJ1-1
cdr3_nt: TGTGCCAGCAGTGAAGCAGCTGAAGCTTTCTTT
cdr3_aa: CASSEAAEAFF

v_call: TRBV10-1
d_call: NA
clone_size: NA
j_call: TRBJ1-1
cdr3_nt: TGCGCCAGCAGTGAGTCGATGGGCGGCACTGAAGCTTTCTTT
cdr3_aa: CASSESMGGTEAFF

v_call: TRBV7-9
d_call: NA
clone_size: NA
j_call: TRBJ1-3
cdr3_nt: TGTGCCAGCAGCGCCTTTTCCGTAGCGTATACTGGAAACACCATATATTTT
cdr3_aa: CASSAFSVAYTGNTIYF

v_call: TRBV6-5
d_call: NA
clone_size: NA
j_call: TRBJ2-7
cdr3_nt: TGTGCCAGCGGTAGACCCCTGGGAGAGCAGTACTTC
cdr3_aa: CASGRPLGEQYF

v_call: TRBV27
d_call: TRBD1
clone_size: NA
j_call: TRBJ2-2
cdr3_nt: TGTGCCAGCAGTTTGTCCCGGACAGGGTGGACCGGGGAGCTGTTTTTT
cdr3_aa: CASSLSRTGWTGELFF

v_call: TRBV19
d_call: TRBD1
clone_size: NA
j_call: TRBJ1-2
cdr3_nt: TGTGCCAGTTTGGGACAGCCAGGCTATGGCTACACCTTC
cdr3_aa: CASLGQPGYGYTF

v_call: TRBV7-6
d_call: NA
clone_size: NA
j_call: TRBJ2-7
cdr3_nt: TGTGCCAGCACCCCGCGGGCGGGGATCGAGCAGTACTTC
cdr3_aa: CASTPRAGIEQYF

v_call: TRBV4-3
d_call: NA
clone_size: NA
j_call: TRBJ2-7
cdr3_nt: TGCGCCAGCAGCCAAGATTCGACCCCCGTGAGCGAGCAGTACTTC
cdr3_aa: CASSQDSTPVSEQYF

v_call: TRBV6-6
d_call: TRBD1
clone_size: NA
j_call: TRBJ2-7
cdr3_nt: TGTGCCACTTTAGGAGACAGGGACTACGAGCAGTACTTC
cdr3_aa: CATLGDRDYEQYF

v_call: TRBV10-3
d_call: NA
clone_size: NA
j_call: TRBJ2-7
cdr3_nt: TGTGCCATCAGTGATAGCAACAGGGACTCCTACGAGCAGTACTTC
cdr3_aa: CAISDSNRDSYEQYF

v_call: TRBV20-1
d_call: TRBD2
clone_size: NA
j_call: TRBJ2-7
cdr3_nt: TGCAGTGCTAGTCCGGGACTAGTGACTAGCGGGAGACCCTACGAGCAGTACTTC
cdr3_aa: CSASPGLVTSGRPYEQYF

v_call: TRBV3-1/TRBV3-2
d_call: NA
clone_size: NA
j_call: TRBJ1-2
cdr3_nt: TGTGCCAGCAGCCAAGAATCAGAGGTGTATGGCTACACCTTC
cdr3_aa: CASSQESEVYGYTF

v_call: TRBV27
d_call: NA
clone_size: NA
j_call: TRBJ1-5
cdr3_nt: TGTGCCAGCTCTAGGGGTGGCAATCAGCCCCAGCATTTT
cdr3_aa: CASSRGGNQPQHF

v_call: TRBV21-1
d_call: NA
clone_size: NA
j_call: TRBJ1-5
cdr3_nt: TGTGCCAGCAGCAAAGGGGCCCGGGACAGGAGGAATCAGCCCCAGCATTTT
cdr3_aa: CASSKGARDRRNQPQHF

v_call: TRBV7-9
d_call: NA
clone_size: NA
j_call: TRBJ1-6
cdr3_nt: TGTGCCAGCCTTCGATCGGGAAATTCACCCCTCCACTTT
cdr3_aa: CASLRSGNSPLHF

v_call: TRBV7-9
d_call: NA
clone_size: NA
j_call: TRBJ1-6
cdr3_nt: TGTGCCAGCAGCTTGGGCGACGCACCCCTCCACTTT
cdr3_aa: CASSLGDAPLHF

v_call: TRBV7-9
d_call: NA
clone_size: NA
j_call: TRBJ2-5
cdr3_nt: TGTGCCAGCAGCTCCGAGCGGGCTGAGACGACCCAGTACTTC
cdr3_aa: CASSSERAETTQYF

v_call: TRBV5-1
d_call: NA
clone_size: NA
j_call: TRBJ1-5
cdr3_nt: TGCGCCAGCAGCGTCGGACTGAGTAGCAATCAGCCCCAGCATTTT
cdr3_aa: CASSVGLSSNQPQHF

v_call: TRBV5-6
d_call: NA
clone_size: NA
j_call: TRBJ2-7
cdr3_nt: TGTGCCAGCAGCCCAGGGGGGGTCACCTACGAGCAGTACTTC
cdr3_aa: CASSPGGVTYEQYF

v_call: TRBV5-1
d_call: NA
clone_size: NA
j_call: TRBJ2-3
cdr3_nt: TGCGCCAGCAGCTTGGCCAGGGAGACAGATACGCAGTATTTT
cdr3_aa: CASSLARETDTQYF

v_call: TRBV7-9
d_call: NA
clone_size: NA
j_call: TRBJ1-6
cdr3_nt: TGTGCCAGCAGCCAAAATGAAAGCAGGGGCAATTCACCCCTCCACTTT
cdr3_aa: CASSQNESRGNSPLHF

v_call: TRBV6-2/TRBV6-3
d_call: NA
clone_size: NA
j_call: TRBJ1-2
cdr3_nt: TGTGCCAGCAGTCCCCGGACAGTTAGTGGCTACACCTTC
cdr3_aa: CASSPRTVSGYTF

v_call: TRBV7-9
d_call: NA
clone_size: NA
j_call: TRBJ1-2
cdr3_nt: TGTGCCAGCAGCTTAGCTGGACCGAGTCGGAGTGCTGGCTACACCTTC
cdr3_aa: CASSLAGPSRSAGYTF

v_call: TRBV5-1
d_call: NA
clone_size: NA
j_call: TRBJ1-1
cdr3_nt: TGCGCCAGCAGCTTACAGGGTATGGTCGGGAACACTGAAGCTTTCTTT
cdr3_aa: CASSLQGMVGNTEAFF

v_call: TRBV5-6
d_call: TRBD2
clone_size: NA
j_call: TRBJ2-1
cdr3_nt: TGTGCCAGCAGCTTGGCCGGGACTAGCGGAGACAATGAGCAGTTCTTC
cdr3_aa: CASSLAGTSGDNEQFF

v_call: TRBV12-3/TRBV12-4
d_call: NA
clone_size: few
j_call: TRBJ1-6
cdr3_nt: TGTGCCAGCACAGCCTCGGGAGATTCACCCCTCCACTTT
cdr3_aa: CASTASGDSPLHF

v_call: TRBV19
d_call: TRBD2
clone_size: NA
j_call: TRBJ2-7
cdr3_nt: TGTGCCAGTAGTATAGTAGCGGGAGGGCCCAACGAGCAGTACTTC
cdr3_aa: CASSIVAGGPNEQYF

v_call: TRBV27
d_call: NA
clone_size: NA
j_call: TRBJ1-4
cdr3_nt: TGTGCCAGCAGTTTACGGGGTTCGACTAATGAAAAACTGTTTTTT
cdr3_aa: CASSLRGSTNEKLFF

v_call: TRBV5-4
d_call: NA
clone_size: NA
j_call: TRBJ2-5
cdr3_nt: TGTGCCAGCAGCTTGGGTATTAACAGACAAGAGACCCAGTACTTC
cdr3_aa: CASSLGINRQETQYF